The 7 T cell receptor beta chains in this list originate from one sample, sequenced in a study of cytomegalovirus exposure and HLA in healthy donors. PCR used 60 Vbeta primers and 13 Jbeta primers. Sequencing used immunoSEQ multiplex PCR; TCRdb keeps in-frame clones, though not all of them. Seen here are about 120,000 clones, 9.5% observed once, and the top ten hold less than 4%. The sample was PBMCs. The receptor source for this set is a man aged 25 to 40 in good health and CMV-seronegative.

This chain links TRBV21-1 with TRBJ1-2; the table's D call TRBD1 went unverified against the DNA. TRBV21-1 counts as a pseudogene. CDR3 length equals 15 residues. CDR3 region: CASSNGDRSNYGYTF. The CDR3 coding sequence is TGTGCCAGCAGCAACGGGGACAGGAGTAACTATGGCTACACCTTC.

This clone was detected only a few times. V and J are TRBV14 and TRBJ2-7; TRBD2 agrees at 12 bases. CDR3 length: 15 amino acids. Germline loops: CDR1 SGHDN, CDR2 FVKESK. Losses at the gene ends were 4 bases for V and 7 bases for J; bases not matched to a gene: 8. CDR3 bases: TGTGCCAGCAGCCCCAGACTAGCGGGAGTACAAGAGCAGTACTTC. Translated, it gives CASSPRLAGVQEQYF.

CDR3 sequence (DNA): TGCAGCGTTGCAGACACGGTGGCCAACGTCCTGACTTTC. This codes for CSVADTVANVLTF. This chain links TRBV29-1 with TRBJ2-6; D not certain. The V end lost 4 bases, the J end lost 6 bases, and 10 bases lay between the germline ends. The CDR3 covers 13 residues. From germline, CDR1 is SQVTM and CDR2 ANQGSEA.

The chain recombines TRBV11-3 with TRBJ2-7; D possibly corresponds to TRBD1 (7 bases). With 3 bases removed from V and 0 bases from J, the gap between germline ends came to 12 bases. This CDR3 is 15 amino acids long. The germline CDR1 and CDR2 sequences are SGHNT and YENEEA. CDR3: CASSLHQGGSYEQYF. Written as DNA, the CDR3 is TGTGCCAGCAGCTTGCATCAGGGGGGCTCCTACGAGCAGTACTTC.

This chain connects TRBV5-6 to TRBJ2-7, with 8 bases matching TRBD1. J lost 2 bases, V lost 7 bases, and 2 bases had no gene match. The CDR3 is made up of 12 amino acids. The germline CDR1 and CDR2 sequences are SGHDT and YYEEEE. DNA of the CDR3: TGTGCCAGCCAGACAGGGGCCTACGAGCAGTACTTC. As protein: CASQTGAYEQYF.

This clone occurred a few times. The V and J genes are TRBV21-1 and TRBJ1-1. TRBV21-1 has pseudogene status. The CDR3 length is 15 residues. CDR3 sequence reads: CASSLRLLLNTEAFF. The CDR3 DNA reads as TGTGCCAGCAGCCTACGCCTCTTATTGAACACTGAAGCTTTCTTT.

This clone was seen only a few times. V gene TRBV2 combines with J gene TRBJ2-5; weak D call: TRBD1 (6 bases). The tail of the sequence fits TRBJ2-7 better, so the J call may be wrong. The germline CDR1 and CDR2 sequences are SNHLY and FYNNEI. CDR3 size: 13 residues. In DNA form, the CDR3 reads TGTGCCAGCAGTACAGGGCCCTCGGGCGAGCAGTACTTC. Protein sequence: CASSTGPSGEQYF.